This T cell receptor beta chain was recorded in a study of PD-L1 blockade in urothelial cancer. As for the study in general: About 90% of the roughly 29 patients were men with bladder-origin urothelial cancer. Blood analysis occurred 3 weeks (second dose) and 6 weeks after treatment start. Blood samples had a median of about 140,000 T cells, just under 85,000 unique TCRs, and clonality 0.075 to 0.095.

Time point given: pretreatment peripheral blood. Data came from immunoSEQ multiplex PCR; TCRdb stores just in-frame clones and leaves some out. The sample yields roughly 40,000 clones, approximately 90% seen once. Germline lookup yields CDR1 SQVTM and CDR2 ANQGSEA. Losses at the gene ends were 7 bases for V and 3 bases for J; bases not matched to a gene: 11. The CDR3 is 15 amino acids. The chain is built from TRBV29-1 and TRBJ2-1; 8 bases fit TRBD1. The sequence derives from a donor aged 40 or older with urothelial cancer. Sequenced here: PBMCs, sampled around atezolizumab (anti-PD-L1) treatment. The CDR3 reads CSARGGTGGYNEQFF. CDR3 DNA: TGCAGCGCCCGGGGTGGGACAGGAGGCTACAATGAGCAGTTCTTC.